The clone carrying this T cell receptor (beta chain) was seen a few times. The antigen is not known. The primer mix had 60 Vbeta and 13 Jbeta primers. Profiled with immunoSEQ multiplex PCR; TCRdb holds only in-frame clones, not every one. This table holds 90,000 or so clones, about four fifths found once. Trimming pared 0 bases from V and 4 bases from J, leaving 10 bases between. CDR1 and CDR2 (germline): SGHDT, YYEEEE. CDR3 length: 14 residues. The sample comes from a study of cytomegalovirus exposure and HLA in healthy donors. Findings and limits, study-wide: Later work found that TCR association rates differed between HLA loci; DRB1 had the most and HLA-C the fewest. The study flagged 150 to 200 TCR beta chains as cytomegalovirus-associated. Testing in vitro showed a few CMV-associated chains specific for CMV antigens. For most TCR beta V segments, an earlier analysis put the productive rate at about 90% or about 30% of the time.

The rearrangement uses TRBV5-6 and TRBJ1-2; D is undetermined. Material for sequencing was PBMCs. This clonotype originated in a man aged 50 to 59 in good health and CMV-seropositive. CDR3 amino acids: CASSLAGSGYGYTF. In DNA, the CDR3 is TGTGCCAGCAGCTTGGCCGGGAGCGGCTATGGCTACACCTTC. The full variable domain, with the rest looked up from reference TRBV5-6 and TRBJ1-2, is DAGVTQSPTHLIKTRGQQVTLRCSPKSGHDTVSWYQQALGQGPQFIFQYYEEEERQRGNFPDRFSGHQFPNYSSELNVNALLLGDSALYLCASSLAGSGYGYTFGSGTRLTVV.